This T cell receptor beta chain was captured by sequencing in a study of cytomegalovirus exposure and HLA in healthy donors. Study context: An early release of data contained approximately 80 million unique TCRs, which came from HLA-typed donors.

Between the trimmed V and J ends, which lost 8 bases and 11 bases, there was a span of 10 bases. Germline V gene data show CDR1 as MNHNY and CDR2 as SVGAGI (reference sequence). This CDR3 is 10 amino acids long. Primers: 60 Vbeta forward and 13 Jbeta reverse. Here immunoSEQ multiplex PCR was the method, and the copy in TCRdb shows in-frame clones only, minus some. Of 95,000 to 150,000 clones in the sample, approximately 75% were seen once. This sequence joins TRBV6-6 and TRBJ2-1; D uncertain. This TCR was sampled from a woman in her forties or fifties in good health and CMV-seronegative. Sequenced sample: PBMCs. This chain's CDR3 is CASGSPKQFF. The CDR3 nucleotides read TGTGCCAGCGGTTCCCCCAAGCAGTTCTTC.